Below, 24 T cell receptor beta chains from the same sample are listed, as sequenced in a study of T cells after yellow fever vaccination. Via MiXCR, TCRdb re-called the 5' RACE reads, giving one row per CDR3 protein. The data hold around 590,000 distinct CDR3 sequences, with around an eighth observed a single time. The sequences come from PBMCs, collected on the day of the yellow fever booster vaccination. The source is a man between 25 and 39 years old who received the YFV17D yellow fever vaccine.

The rearrangement joins TRBV5-1 to TRBJ2-1; 10 bases fit TRBD2. The CDR3 extends over 15 amino acids. CDR1 and CDR2 (germline): SGHRS, YFSETQ. J lost 5 bases, V lost 5 bases, and 7 bases had no gene match. DNA of the CDR3: TGCGCCAGCAGTCCCGGGACTAGCGCCCACAATGAGCAGTTCTTC. It translates to CASSPGTSAHNEQFF.

The chain has TRBV7-8 and TRBJ1-6, with TRBD1 matching 7 bases. Germline V gene sequence: CDR1 SGHVS, CDR2 FQNEAQ. The J segment lost 4 bases and the V segment lost 1 base, leaving 13 bases of the junction unmatched. This CDR3 region has 19 residues. The CDR3 sequence: CASSLGYGRGRGYNSPLHF. The CDR3 DNA is TGTGCCAGCAGCTTAGGCTATGGGAGGGGGCGAGGGTATAATTCACCCCTCCACTTT.

This clonotype appeared many times. In DNA form, the CDR3 reads TGTGCCACCAGGCTGAGTAATCAGCCCCAGCATTTT. It encodes CATRLSNQPQHF. The V call is TRBV15, the J call TRBJ1-5; D uncertain. V was clipped by 6 bases and J by 4 bases, with 7 bases between them. This CDR3 is 12 amino acids long. CDR1 and CDR2 from the germline V gene are LNHNV and YYDKDF (reference sequence).

This clonotype was seen a handful of times. The CDR3 loop is CATSTQRESTDTQYF. As DNA, the CDR3 is TGTGCCACCAGCACACAGCGGGAGAGCACAGATACGCAGTATTTT. This chain joins TRBV15 and TRBJ2-3, with TRBD2 matching 8 bases. Germline CDR1 and CDR2: LNHNV and YYDKDF (reference sequence). The CDR3 covers 15 residues. V lost 4 bases to trimming and J lost 0 bases; unmatched junction nucleotides: 3.

This clonotype has just a few counts. V gene TRBV10-3 combines with J gene TRBJ1-6; no definite D call. With 6 bases removed from V and 6 bases from J, the gap between germline ends came to 12 bases. CDR1 and CDR2 from the germline V gene are ENHRY and SYGVKD. The CDR3 contains 14 residues. Written as DNA, the CDR3 is TGTGCCATCAGAACGATTGAGGGTAATTCACCCCTCCACTTT. The encoded protein is CAIRTIEGNSPLHF.

The rearrangement links TRBV20-1 to TRBJ2-7; 7 nucleotides line up with TRBD1. Looked up from germline, CDR1 is DFQATT and CDR2 is SNEGSKA (reference sequence). CDR3 size: 13 residues. Trimming removed 8 bases from V and 2 bases from J; junction bases left unmatched: 9. CDR3: CSPRDSRAYEQYF. DNA of the CDR3: TGCAGTCCAAGGGACAGTAGAGCCTACGAGCAGTACTTC.

The chain employs TRBV20-1 and TRBJ1-6; D is perhaps TRBD1 (6 bases). V lost 5 bases, J lost 9 bases, and 17 bases lay in between. The germline CDR1 and CDR2 sequences are DFQATT and SNEGSKA (reference sequence). The CDR3 contains 14 residues. The CDR3 DNA follows: TGCAGTGCTGGCGAAGGGGGTCCGGGTTCACCCCTCCACTTT. Amino acid sequence: CSAGEGGPGSPLHF.

Only a few counts were recorded for this clonotype. The rearrangement uses TRBV28 and TRBJ1-6; 9 nucleotides match TRBD1. Trimming cost V 9 bases and J 9 bases; bases outside gene matches: 6. The CDR3 is made up of 13 amino acids. CDR1 is MDHEN, CDR2 SYDVKM, per germline. The CDR3 sequence: CASRQGVRSPLHF. Written as DNA, the CDR3 is TGTGCCAGTAGACAGGGGGTTCGTTCACCCCTCCACTTT.

J is TRBJ2-7 and V is TRBV14; D possibly corresponds to TRBD1 (5 bases). The CDR3 consists of 14 residues. The V end was cut by 2 bases, the J end by 2 bases, with 10 bases between. Germline V lookup: CDR1 SGHDN, CDR2 FVKESK. This CDR3 is CASSQSIRAYEQYF. The CDR3 bases are TGTGCCAGCAGCCAATCTATCAGGGCCTACGAGCAGTACTTC. The full variable domain, completed using reference TRBV14 and TRBJ2-7, is EAGVTQFPSHSVIEKGQTVTLRCDPISGHDNLYWYRRVMGKEIKFLLHFVKESKQDESGMPNNRFLAERTGGTYSTLKVQPAELEDSGVYFCASSQSIRAYEQYFGPGTRLTVT.

This clonotype was seen only a few times. The chain uses TRBV3-1 and TRBJ2-2; no definite D call. V was shortened by 2 bases and J by 0 bases, with 13 bases between the two germline ends. Germline CDR1 reads LGHDT; CDR2 reads YNNKEL (reference sequence). This CDR3 is 17 amino acids long. CDR3 amino acids: CASSQRPLFSNTGELFF. CDR3 bases: TGTGCCAGCAGCCAACGCCCCCTCTTTTCGAACACCGGGGAGCTGTTTTTT.

CDR3 DNA: TGTGCCACCGGAGAGGACGCAGGGGCGCCCCAGCATTTT. Amino acid sequence: CATGEDAGAPQHF. V is TRBV10-3 and J is TRBJ1-5, with D perhaps matching TRBD1 (6 bases). V was cut by 10 bases and J by 9 bases, with 19 bases left in between. Per germline, CDR1 ENHRY and CDR2 SYGVKD. CDR3 length: 13 amino acids.

This clonotype was observed a handful of times. V and J are TRBV3-1 and TRBJ2-7; possibly TRBD1 for D (5 bases). V lost 1 base to trimming and J lost 3 bases, with 10 bases between them. Germline CDR1 reads LGHDT; CDR2 reads YNNKEL (reference sequence). The CDR3 is 14 amino acids. The CDR3, as DNA: TGTGCCAGCAGCCAAGGCTCAGGGCACTACGAGCAGTACTTC. Protein: CASSQGSGHYEQYF.

This clonotype came up a few times. The gene calls are TRBV7-3 and TRBJ2-5; maybe TRBD2 (5 bases). The CDR3 is 15 residues long. Deletions cut 0 bases from V and 5 bases from J, with 13 bases between. Germline loops: CDR1 SGHTA, CDR2 FQGTGA. This chain's CDR3 is CASSLTGGIGETQYF. The CDR3 nucleotides are TGTGCCAGCAGCTTAACCGGAGGAATTGGCGAGACCCAGTACTTC.

The sample holds many counts of this clonotype. The chain couples TRBV4-3 to TRBJ2-2; D is uncertain. Trimming shortened V by 0 bases and J by 2 bases, and 10 bases separated the two germline ends. The length of the CDR3 is 16 residues. Germline CDR1 reads LGHNA; CDR2 reads YSLEER. CDR3 coding DNA: TGCGCCAGCAGCCAAGAGTCGGCACCAAACACCGGGGAGCTGTTTTTT. This translates into CASSQESAPNTGELFF.

This rearrangement joins TRBV7-2 to TRBJ2-5; D is uncertain. The CDR3 sequence is 14 residues long. Germline V gene lookup returns CDR1 SGHTA and CDR2 FQGNSA. V was cut by 3 bases and J by 1 base, with 9 bases left in between. The CDR3 is CASSFDFSQETQYF. In nucleotides, the CDR3 is TGTGCCAGCAGCTTTGACTTTTCCCAAGAGACCCAGTACTTC.

J is TRBJ2-1 and V is TRBV5-1, with 11 bases matching TRBD2. Trimming cost V 9 bases and J 9 bases; bases outside gene matches: 8. This CDR3 spans 13 amino acids. The germline gives CDR1 SGHRS, CDR2 YFSETQ. The CDR3 coding sequence is TGCGCCACAGCCACTAGCGGGAGTTTTGAGCAGTTCTTC. Residues: CATATSGSFEQFF. The full variable domain, with the rest looked up from reference TRBV5-1 and TRBJ2-1, is KAGVTQTPRYLIKTRGQQVTLSCSPISGHRSVSWYQQTPGQGLQFLFEYFSETQRNKGNFPGRFSGRQFSNSRSEMNVSTLELGDSALYLCATATSGSFEQFFGPGTRLTVL.

V gene TRBV20-1 combines with J gene TRBJ2-1; a possible D gene is TRBD2 (6 bases). Trimming took off 1 base at V and 2 bases at J, with 9 bases between the two ends. Germline CDR1 reads DFQATT; CDR2 reads SNEGSKA (reference sequence). The CDR3 has 14 residues. CDR3 loop: CSARVSGAYNEQFF. DNA for the CDR3: TGCAGTGCTAGAGTTAGCGGCGCCTACAATGAGCAGTTCTTC.

This clonotype was counted a few times. The junction does not match germline at one end; this may be a read error. The chain links TRBV7-3 to TRBJ2-5; D ambiguous. Germline CDR1 reads SGHTA; CDR2 reads FQGTGA. The CDR3 covers 14 residues. The chain's CDR3 is CASSVTEGKGTQYF. The CDR3 nucleotides are TGTGCCAGCAGCGTAACCGAAGGGAAGGGGACCCAGTACTTC.

The table lists this clonotype with many counts. The chain recombines TRBV9 with TRBJ2-7; D remains ambiguous. Germline V gene lookup returns CDR1 SGDLS and CDR2 YYNGEE. Trimming took off 3 bases at V and 5 bases at J, with 15 bases between the two ends. The CDR3 has 14 residues. The CDR3 loop is CASSAGPPGNEQYF. The CDR3 DNA follows: TGTGCCAGCAGCGCCGGGCCACCGGGCAACGAGCAGTACTTC. The full variable domain, its missing parts supplied by reference TRBV9 and TRBJ2-7, is DSGVTQTPKHLITATGQRVTLRCSPRSGDLSVYWYQQSLDQGLQFLIQYYNGEERAKGNILERFSAQQFPDLHSELNLSSLELGDSALYFCASSAGPPGNEQYFGPGTRLTVT.

There are a few counts of this clonotype. J is TRBJ2-2 and V is TRBV9; a weak D match, TRBD2 (5 bases). The V gene's germline CDR1 is SGDLS and CDR2 YYNGEE. CDR3 length equals 14 residues. V dropped 3 bases and J dropped 6 bases, with 12 bases sitting between them. The CDR3 sequence is CASSGGYGPGELFF. The DNA for the CDR3 is TGTGCCAGCAGCGGCGGGTACGGGCCCGGGGAGCTGTTTTTT.

The chain employs TRBV7-3 and TRBJ2-2; tentative D call: TRBD2 (5 bases). V gave up 5 bases and J gave up 3 bases, with 10 bases separating them. Per the germline V gene, CDR1 is SGHTA and CDR2 is FQGTGA. The CDR3 runs to 14 residues. CDR3 residues: CASSPRTHTGELFF. The CDR3 DNA reads TGTGCCAGCAGCCCCCGGACTCACACCGGGGAGCTGTTTTTT.

This clonotype turned up a few times. CDR3 region: CASSLGTLYYEQYF. As DNA, the CDR3 is TGTGCCAGCAGCTTAGGGACACTCTACTACGAGCAGTACTTC. The V gene is TRBV7-2, the J gene TRBJ2-7; tentatively, D is TRBD1 (5 bases). The CDR3 extends over 14 amino acids. Germline assignment: CDR1 SGHTA and CDR2 FQGNSA. The germline V and J ends were trimmed by 1 base and 3 bases, with 10 bases remaining between them.

V gene TRBV7-2 combines with J gene TRBJ2-1; D remains unclear. Per germline, CDR1 SGHTA and CDR2 FQGNSA. V shed 1 base and J shed 1 base, with 11 bases lying between them. The CDR3 consists of 16 residues. CDR3 bases: TGTGCCAGCAGCTTAGATTCGGCGATATCCTACAATGAGCAGTTCTTC. Its translation: CASSLDSAISYNEQFF.

The table lists this clonotype with a count of one. An end of the junction does not agree with germline; a read error may underlie this. This chain uses TRBV20-1 with TRBJ2-1, with TRBD2 matching 7 bases. CDR3 length: 16 residues. Germline-derived CDR1 and CDR2 are DFQATT and SNEGSKA (reference sequence). The CDR3 DNA is TGCTGTGCTACGACGGGACTATCTAGCTCCTACAATGAGCAGTTCTTC. Translated, it gives CCATTGLSSSYNEQFF.